The rows below give T cell receptor beta chains drawn from one sample of a study of preoperative IRX-2 immunotherapy in early breast cancer. Using immunoSEQ multiplex PCR, the repertoire was profiled, and TCRdb retains in-frame clones only, with some absent. The sample shows 20,000 to 30,000 clones, 75% to 80% of them seen only once. Sequences were derived from lymph node tissue, sampled before IRX-2 immunotherapy. These receptors all stem from a human donor with breast cancer. Both conserved end residues are part of each CDR3. A D gene is named only where the DNA matches it firmly. Rows may omit the clone size; those that give it use once, few, many or a size class.

J: TRBJ1-6; V: TRBV19; D: NA; size: NA; DNA: TGTGCCAGTAGTCGGACCTTGAATTCACCCCTCCACTTT; CDR3: CASSRTLNSPLHF
J: TRBJ1-6; V: TRBV11-3; D: NA; size: few; DNA: TGTGCCAGCAGCTTAGACGGGACGGGTAATTCACCCCTCCACTTT; CDR3: CASSLDGTGNSPLHF
J: TRBJ1-2; V: TRBV6-8; D: TRBD1; size: few; DNA: TGTGCCAGCAGTTACGAAGGGACAGTCGGTGGCTACACCTTC; CDR3: CASSYEGTVGGYTF
J: TRBJ2-1; V: TRBV19; D: NA; size: NA; DNA: TGTGCCAGTACCTGGAGGGGGGGTAATGAGCAGTTCTTC; CDR3: CASTWRGGNEQFF
J: TRBJ1-5; V: TRBV19; D: NA; size: NA; DNA: TGTGCCAGTAGTGCGCCAACTAGGGCAGGGAATAATCAGCCCCAGCATTTT; CDR3: CASSAPTRAGNNQPQHF
J: TRBJ1-2; V: TRBV19; D: NA; size: NA; DNA: TGTGCCAGTAGTGCCGAACAGGGTGTCTATGGCTACACCTTC; CDR3: CASSAEQGVYGYTF
J: TRBJ1-5; V: TRBV28; D: NA; size: NA; DNA: TGTGCCAGCAGTTTAGGAGGGGGGAATCAGCCCCAGCATTTT; CDR3: CASSLGGGNQPQHF
J: TRBJ1-4; V: TRBV11-3; D: NA; size: NA; DNA: TGTGCCAGCAGCTTGGAAGGGGTATCTGAAAAACTGTTTTTT; CDR3: CASSLEGVSEKLFF
J: TRBJ2-1; V: TRBV23-1; D: NA; size: NA; DNA: TGCGCCAGCAGCCAAGTGCTGGGTAATGAGCAGTTCTTC; CDR3: CASSQVLGNEQFF
J: TRBJ1-6; V: TRBV6-7; D: NA; size: NA; DNA: TGTGCCAGCAGTTCTTTAGGGTCACCCCTCCACTTT; CDR3: CASSSLGSPLHF
J: TRBJ2-1; V: TRBV5-1; D: TRBD2; size: NA; DNA: TGCGCCAGCAGCGTAACCCGACTAGCGAGTGAGCAGTTCTTC; CDR3: CASSVTRLASEQFF
J: TRBJ1-4; V: TRBV30; D: NA; size: NA; DNA: TGTGCCTGGAGTTTGGGGATCTCGAGTGAAAAACTGTTTTTT; CDR3: CAWSLGISSEKLFF
J: TRBJ2-2; V: TRBV5-1; D: NA; size: NA; DNA: TGCGCCAGCAGCTTGGCAGCAGGGATCACCGGGGAGCTGTTTTTT; CDR3: CASSLAAGITGELFF
J: TRBJ2-2; V: TRBV11-3; D: NA; size: NA; DNA: TGTGCCAGCAGCTTACGGCAGAACACCGGGGAGCTGTTTTTT; CDR3: CASSLRQNTGELFF
J: TRBJ2-7; V: TRBV6-8; D: NA; size: NA; DNA: TGTGCCAGCAGTTACTCGAGGATGCGGAGCTCCTACGAGCAGTACTTC; CDR3: CASSYSRMRSSYEQYF
J: TRBJ2-5; V: TRBV7-1; D: NA; size: NA; DNA: TGTGCCAGCAGGAAACTCACAGGGACTGGGTGGGAGACCCAGTACTTC; CDR3: CASRKLTGTGWETQYF
J: TRBJ1-1; V: TRBV11-3; D: NA; size: NA; DNA: TGTGCCAGCAGTTCCATCAGGGGGAACACTGAAGCTTTCTTT; CDR3: CASSSIRGNTEAFF
J: TRBJ2-1; V: TRBV28; D: TRBD2; size: NA; DNA: TGTGCCAGCAGTTTACTAGCGGGGTTATCCAATGAGCAGTTCTTC; CDR3: CASSLLAGLSNEQFF
J: TRBJ1-5; V: TRBV6-8; D: TRBD1; size: NA; DNA: TGTGCCAGCGCTGGGACAGGGGAGGATCAGCCCCAGCATTTT; CDR3: CASAGTGEDQPQHF
J: TRBJ2-3; V: TRBV6-8; D: NA; size: NA; DNA: TGTGCCAGCAGTTACTCCGGGAAGACTAGCACAGATACGCAGTATTTT; CDR3: CASSYSGKTSTDTQYF
J: TRBJ1-1; V: TRBV6-4; D: TRBD1; size: NA; DNA: TGTGCCAGCAGTTACTACTTTACAGGGGCGCAGACTGAAGCTTTCTTT; CDR3: CASSYYFTGAQTEAFF
J: TRBJ2-1; V: TRBV28; D: TRBD1; size: NA; DNA: TGTGCCAGCAGTGGTGGGACAGGGATAGTTAATGAGCAGTTCTTC; CDR3: CASSGGTGIVNEQFF
J: TRBJ2-7; V: TRBV19; D: TRBD2; size: NA; DNA: TGTGCCAGTAGCACCACCAGCGGGGCTGGGTACGAGCAGTACTTC; CDR3: CASSTTSGAGYEQYF
J: TRBJ2-7; V: TRBV28; D: TRBD1; size: NA; DNA: TGTGCCAGCAGTGCGCGGGACAGGGTACGCGAGCAGTACTTC; CDR3: CASSARDRVREQYF
J: TRBJ1-1; V: TRBV7-1; D: TRBD1; size: NA; DNA: TGTGCCAGCAGCCTCCTGGACAGGGTCGGTGAAGCTTTCTTT; CDR3: CASSLLDRVGEAFF